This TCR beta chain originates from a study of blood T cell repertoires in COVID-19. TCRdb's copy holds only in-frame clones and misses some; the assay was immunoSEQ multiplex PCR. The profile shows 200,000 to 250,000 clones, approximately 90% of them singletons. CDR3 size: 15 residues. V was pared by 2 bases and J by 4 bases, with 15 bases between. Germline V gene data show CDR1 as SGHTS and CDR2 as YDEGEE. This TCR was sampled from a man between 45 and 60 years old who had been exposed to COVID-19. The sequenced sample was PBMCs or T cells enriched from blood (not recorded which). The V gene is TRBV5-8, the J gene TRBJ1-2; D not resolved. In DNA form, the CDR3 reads TGTGCCAGCAGCTTCGGGTCCTTACTATCCTATGGCTACACCTTC. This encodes CASSFGSLLSYGYTF.